This TCR beta chain was recovered during a study of spatial heterogeneity in lung cancer (dated by TCRdb to about 2019). For context, the study as a whole: Beta-chain transcripts were consistently detected in greater numbers than alpha-chain transcripts, which likely reflected higher beta-chain transcript abundance. In the raw uncorrected reads, each unique combination of TCR and UMI appeared more than ten times on average. In non-small cell lung cancer, the study quantitatively compared TCR alpha and beta repertoires across several tumor regions, matched nontumor lung, and blood. The study linked features of the TCR repertoire to counts of nonsynonymous mutations, which were determined by whole-exome sequencing of tumor tissue. Both alpha and beta chains were TCR-sequenced in 210 or so tumor regions, about 64 matched nontumor lung samples and 56 PBMC samples obtained at surgery. Paper-wide results and their limitations: Ubiquitous expanded tumor TCRs were found in blood more often at tumor resection than at routine follow-up. Confirming at a functional level the hypothesis that regional TCRs recognize regional mutations was considered to require additional single-cell paired TCR alpha and beta sequencing.

The CDR3 spans 15 residues, from the cysteine through the phenylalanine. The DNA shown is the 45-base CDR3, in frame from base 1. Via the germline V gene, CDR1 is SGHRS and CDR2 YFSETQ. A distance of 6 bases separates the germline ends of V and J, which lose 0 bases and 0 bases respectively. Library prep was done by 5' RACE. The run used a NextSeq 500. The TCR library protocol attached a unique molecular identifier to each TCR cDNA molecule to allow correction of PCR and sequencing errors. The study's processing was this. Decombinator tools were used for TCR identification, UMI-based error correction and CDR3 extraction. Expanded TCRs were defined as those above a frequency of 2 per 1,000, corresponding to the top 1% of the tumor frequency distribution. Rényi diversity was computed with the R vegan package after subsampling each repertoire 100 times to 5,000 TCRs. To build CDR3 similarity networks, amino acid triplet string-kernel similarity was used, and CDR3s were connected when their pairwise similarity was above 0.82. The raw public data were reprocessed by TCRdb itself: fastp quality trimming at Q25, MiXCR clonotype calling, in-frame beta chains only. Records with the same CDR3 protein are collapsed into one entry carrying the most frequent genes and DNA. None of the V and J calls come from the authors' own analysis; TCRdb made them. The sample table records tens of thousands of distinct CDR3 sequences; approximately 5.8% of these occur just once. The top ten constitute about a third of the sample.

Explained via the paper, the time point label denotes: sample taken at primary tumor resection. Donors were about 70 patients with early-stage, untreated non-small cell lung cancer from the lung TRACERx cohort. TCR sequencing used whole RNA extracted from tumor and nontumor lung tissue, or from cryopreserved PBMC samples, without cell sorting. A patient was chosen for TCR sequencing only when enough RNA was available from at least two tumor regions. Details on this clonotype: Its antigen has not been determined. The input lacks base qualities; no much larger clone sits a single base away.

The chain uses TRBV5-1 and TRBJ2-2, with the D gene uncertain. The sample in question was PBMCs, obtained at surgery. This TCR derives from a male donor with early-stage non-small cell lung cancer. The nucleotide sequence reads as follows: TGCGCCAGCAGCTTGGCCCAGGCGAACACCGGGGAGCTGTTTTTT. It is translated as CASSLAQANTGELFF.